This paragraph reports one TCR beta chain. This entry belongs to a study of shared T cell receptors in the human thymus. The germline V gene has CDR1 SGHNT and CDR2 YYREEE (reference sequence). The CDR3 loop spans 16 amino acids. With 3 bases clipped from V and 8 bases from J, the junction kept 15 bases outside the gene matches. Measured with immunoSEQ multiplex PCR; TCRdb has only the in-frame clones, and not every one. Seen here are more than 300,000 clones, approximately 95% observed once, and the top ten hold roughly 0.02%. The V and J genes are TRBV5-4 and TRBJ1-2; 8 bases fit TRBD1. The material sequenced was thymocytes. The sequence was obtained from a human donor. CDR3 region: CASSSNSNPDRAGYTF. CDR3 bases: TGTGCCAGCAGCTCAAACTCAAACCCGGACAGGGCGGGCTACACCTTC.